The next 23 T cell receptor beta chains were all read from a single sample in a study of CD8 T cells in ankylosing spondylitis. Each CDR3 protein is one row after TCRdb ran MiXCR on the 5' RACE reads. The sample comprises about 140,000 distinct CDR3 sequences, 6% to 8.5% of which are singletons, and under 15% rests with the top ten. Material for sequencing was blood, either unsorted or a sorted T cell fraction (not recorded which). The receptors were sampled from a female donor with ankylosing spondylitis or in good health (not recorded which).

This clonotype was seen ten or more times. The J gene is TRBJ2-7, the V gene TRBV6-5, with 7 bases identical to TRBD2. Trimming at V came to 1 base and at J to 2 bases, leaving 5 bases not matched to a gene. Germline V gives CDR1 MNHEY, CDR2 SVGAGI. There are 15 residues in the CDR3. CDR3 nucleotides: TGTGCCAGCAGTTACTGGGGGGGTATCGCCTACGAGCAGTACTTC. Its protein is CASSYWGGIAYEQYF.

This clonotype was picked up many times. The V call is TRBV9, the J call TRBJ1-2, with no clear D. Germline CDR1 and CDR2: SGDLS and YYNGEE. This CDR3 is built from 16 residues. V shed 0 bases and J shed 4 bases, with 16 bases lying between them. CDR3 residues: CASSVAPVWAGYGYTF. The CDR3, as DNA: TGTGCCAGCAGCGTAGCCCCAGTATGGGCAGGCTATGGCTACACCTTC.

This clonotype was found many times. The chain has TRBV9 and TRBJ1-2; no clear D. The V end was cut by 0 bases, the J end by 4 bases, with 10 bases between. The germline gives CDR1 SGDLS, CDR2 YYNGEE. The CDR3 loop spans 14 amino acids. The CDR3 DNA sequence: TGTGCCAGCAGCGTAGATGGCAGCCTCTATGGCTACACCTTC. Residues: CASSVDGSLYGYTF. Based on the CDR3 plus reference TRBV9 and TRBJ1-2, the full variable domain is DSGVTQTPKHLITATGQRVTLRCSPRSGDLSVYWYQQSLDQGLQFLIQYYNGEERAKGNILERFSAQQFPDLHSELNLSSLELGDSALYFCASSVDGSLYGYTFGSGTRLTVV.

In its sample, this clonotype was seen many times. The rearrangement links TRBV3-1 to TRBJ1-5; D not resolved. Germline assignment: CDR1 LGHDT and CDR2 YNNKEL (reference sequence). CDR3 length equals 11 residues. Between the trimmed V and J ends, which lost 0 bases and 10 bases, there was a span of 4 bases. CDR3 coding DNA: TGTGCCAGCAGCCAAGAATCACCCCAGCATTTT. This gives the protein CASSQESPQHF.

This clonotype was counted ten times or more. The V gene is TRBV18, the J gene TRBJ1-2, with a tentative D call TRBD1 (5 bases). Trimming removed 2 bases at V and 7 bases at J, with 11 bases between. CDR3 length: 13 residues. CDR1 is KGHSH and CDR2 is LQKENI in the germline V gene. As DNA, the CDR3 is TGTGCCAGCTCACCATCAGCAGGGAGTGGCTACACCTTC. This codes for CASSPSAGSGYTF.

This clonotype has just a few counts. The V call is TRBV5-1, the J call TRBJ2-1; the match to TRBD1 covers 10 bases. This CDR3 is 15 amino acids long. V shed 4 bases and J 5 bases; nucleotides not matched to a gene: 6. Germline CDR1 SGHRS, CDR2 YFSETQ. As DNA, the CDR3 is TGCGCCAGCAGCCGACCGGGACAGGGGAACAATGAGCAGTTCTTC. Encoded protein: CASSRPGQGNNEQFF.

The rearrangement uses TRBV7-9 and TRBJ2-7; the match to TRBD1 covers 9 bases. The germline CDR1 and CDR2 sequences are SEHNR and FQNEAQ (reference sequence). CDR3 length: 15 amino acids. After removal of 1 base from V and 3 bases from J, the junction contained 4 bases not matched to a gene. The DNA of the CDR3 is TGTGCCAGCAGCTTAGAGGGGACAGGGTACTACGAGCAGTACTTC. Residues: CASSLEGTGYYEQYF. Drawing the rest from reference TRBV7-9 and TRBJ2-7, the complete variable domain is DTGVSQNPRHKITKRGQNVTFRCDPISEHNRLYWYRQTLGQGPEFLTYFQNEAQLEKSRLLSDRFSAERPKGSFSTLEIQRTEQGDSAMYLCASSLEGTGYYEQYFGPGTRLTVT.

Many counts were recorded for this clonotype. This chain links TRBV5-1 with TRBJ2-3, with D possibly being TRBD1 (5 bases). Trimming cost V 5 bases and J 4 bases, with 14 bases left between them. The CDR3 contains 14 residues. Germline CDR1 reads SGHRS; CDR2 reads YFSETQ. The CDR3 coding sequence is TGCGCCAGCAGTCCTAATCAGGGCCCAGATACGCAGTATTTT. Its translation: CASSPNQGPDTQYF.

This rearrangement joins TRBV19 to TRBJ2-2, with no clear D. Trimming pared 7 bases from V and 3 bases from J, leaving 3 bases between. CDR3 length: 11 residues. Germline V gives CDR1 LNHDA, CDR2 SQIVND (reference sequence). The CDR3 region has the DNA TGTGCCAGTAAATACACCGGGGAGCTGTTTTTT. Its protein product is CASKYTGELFF.

In its sample, this clonotype was seen many times. The chain is built from TRBV12-3 or TRBV12-4 and TRBJ1-4, with D possibly being TRBD1 (5 bases). Trimming removed 5 bases at V and 0 bases at J, with 10 bases between. The CDR3 runs to 15 residues. The CDR3 DNA reads as TGTGCCAGCAGTAGGGACGGACCAACTAATGAAAAACTGTTTTTT. Its translation is CASSRDGPTNEKLFF.

This clonotype was detected many times. The chain recombines TRBV6-5 with TRBJ2-3, with 9 nucleotides matching TRBD2. CDR1 MNHEY and CDR2 SVGAGI come from the germline V gene. The CDR3 totals 15 residues. The V gene end was trimmed by 0 bases and the J gene end by 5 bases; junction bases not matched to a gene: 3. The CDR3 spells CASSYSVAGEDTQYF. The CDR3 nucleotides read TGTGCCAGCAGTTACTCGGTAGCGGGGGAAGATACGCAGTATTTT.

This clonotype was seen ten or more times. The chain recombines TRBV20-1 with TRBJ1-6; D remains unclear. In germline, CDR1 is DFQATT, CDR2 SNEGSKA (reference sequence). The CDR3 has 13 amino acids. Trimming removed 3 bases at V and 7 bases at J, with 10 bases between. CDR3 nucleotide sequence: TGCAGTGCTAGTCTGTCAACCAATTCACCCCTCCACTTT. Protein product: CSASLSTNSPLHF.

This clonotype came up many times. The chain couples TRBV12-3 or TRBV12-4 to TRBJ2-4; D perhaps matches TRBD2 (5 bases). Trimming removed 8 bases from V and 0 bases from J, with 14 bases in between. This CDR3 has 15 residues. This chain's CDR3 is CASSSGVLAKNIQYF. Written as DNA, the CDR3 is TGTGCCAGCTCCTCCGGGGTACTAGCCAAAAACATTCAGTACTTC.

The V call is TRBV7-2, the J call TRBJ1-6; 7 bases line up with TRBD1. This CDR3 region has 14 residues. V was pared by 5 bases and J by 9 bases, with 7 bases of the junction left unmatched. Germline-derived CDR1 and CDR2 are SGHTA and FQGNSA. The CDR3 loop reads CASSLSTGRSPLHF. CDR3 coding DNA: TGTGCCAGCAGCCTTTCGACAGGGCGTTCACCCCTCCACTTT.

This clonotype was counted ten times or more. The chain has TRBV10-3 and TRBJ1-1; a possible D gene is TRBD1 (6 bases). This CDR3 is 15 amino acids long. CDR1 and CDR2 (germline): ENHRY, SYGVKD. V shed 2 bases and J shed 5 bases, with 15 bases lying between them. The CDR3 DNA is TGTGCCATCAGTGAGGACAGGTTAGGCCAAACTGAAGCTTTCTTT. Amino acids: CAISEDRLGQTEAFF.

This clonotype was recorded at least ten times. This chain uses TRBV3-1 with TRBJ1-2; D uncertain. Germline loops: CDR1 LGHDT, CDR2 YNNKEL (reference sequence). V dropped 2 bases and J dropped 6 bases, with 10 bases sitting between them. CDR3 length: 13 residues. CDR3 region: CASSQWKGNGYTF. CDR3 nucleotides: TGTGCCAGCAGCCAATGGAAGGGAAATGGCTACACCTTC.

This clonotype was found many times. The CDR3 reads CASRRDKLSNQPQHF. In DNA, the CDR3 is TGTGCCAGCAGGAGGGACAAGCTGAGCAATCAGCCCCAGCATTTT. The rearrangement uses TRBV12-3 or TRBV12-4 and TRBJ1-5, with TRBD1 as a possible D gene (6 bases). V dropped 6 bases and J dropped 1 base, with 13 bases sitting between them. The CDR3 is 15 amino acids.

The rearrangement uses TRBV7-2 and TRBJ2-7; D gene uncertain. The CDR3 loop spans 14 amino acids. The ends were cut back, 5 bases at V and 0 bases at J, with 11 bases in the middle. In germline, CDR1 is SGHTA, CDR2 FQGNSA. The CDR3 sequence: CASSPGLLSYEQYF. For the CDR3, the DNA is TGTGCCAGCAGCCCTGGGCTACTCTCCTACGAGCAGTACTTC.

The sample holds many counts of this clonotype. This chain connects TRBV5-1 to TRBJ2-1; tentative D call: TRBD2 (6 bases). Germline V CDR1 and CDR2: SGHRS, YFSETQ. V lost 0 bases to trimming and J lost 6 bases, with 16 bases between them. The CDR3 has 16 amino acids. The CDR3 sequence: CASSLEPGLLGNEQFF. Written as DNA, the CDR3 is TGCGCCAGCAGCTTGGAACCGGGACTGCTAGGCAATGAGCAGTTCTTC.

The chain is built from TRBV18 and TRBJ1-1; D is perhaps TRBD1 (5 bases). V was cut by 5 bases and J by 1 base, with 11 bases left in between. CDR1 is KGHSH, CDR2 LQKENI, per germline. The length of the CDR3 is 14 residues. The CDR3 DNA reads as TGTGCCAGCTCAGACGACAGCCAGAACACTGAAGCTTTCTTT. It encodes CASSDDSQNTEAFF. Full variable domain (missing parts from reference TRBV18 and TRBJ1-1): NAGVMQNPRHLVRRRGQEARLRCSPMKGHSHVYWYRQLPEEGLKFMVYLQKENIIDESGMPKERFSAEFPKEGPSILRIQQVVRGDSAAYFCASSDDSQNTEAFFGQGTRLTVV.

This clonotype was observed many times. The CDR3 is CASSDMRASSYEQYF. The DNA of the CDR3 is TGTGCCAGCAGTGATATGCGGGCAAGCTCCTACGAGCAGTACTTC. This chain joins TRBV2 and TRBJ2-7, with D perhaps matching TRBD2 (5 bases). Germline V gene data show CDR1 as SNHLY and CDR2 as FYNNEI. The germline V and J ends were trimmed by 3 bases and 0 bases, with 12 bases remaining between them. The CDR3 length is 15 residues.

This clonotype was seen more than once but under ten times. The junction does not match germline at one end; this may be a read error. The rearrangement uses TRBV12-3 or TRBV12-4 and TRBJ2-6; 8 nucleotides line up with TRBD1. CDR3 length: 19 residues. The CDR3 DNA reads as TGTGCCTGCAGTTTAGTCACAGGGGGGTACAGCTCTGGGGCCAACGTCCTGACTTTC. This translates into CACSLVTGGYSSGANVLTF.

The CDR3 DNA reads as TGTGCCAGCAGTGAATATATGGCCGGGGGCAGGGACGAAAAACTGTTTTTT. It codes for CASSEYMAGGRDEKLFF. The chain is built from TRBV25-1 and TRBJ1-4; D may be TRBD1 (6 bases). Germline CDR1 MGHDK, CDR2 SYGVNS. This CDR3 comprises 17 residues. V dropped 0 bases and J dropped 8 bases, with 19 bases sitting between them.